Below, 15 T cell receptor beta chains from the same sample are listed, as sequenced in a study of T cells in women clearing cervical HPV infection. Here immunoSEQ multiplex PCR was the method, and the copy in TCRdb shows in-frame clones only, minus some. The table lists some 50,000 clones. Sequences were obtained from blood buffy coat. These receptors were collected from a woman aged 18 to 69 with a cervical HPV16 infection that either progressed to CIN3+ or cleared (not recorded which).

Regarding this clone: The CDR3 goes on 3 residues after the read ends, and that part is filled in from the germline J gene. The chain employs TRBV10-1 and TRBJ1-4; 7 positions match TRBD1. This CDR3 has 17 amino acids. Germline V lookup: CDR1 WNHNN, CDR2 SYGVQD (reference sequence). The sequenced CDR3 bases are TGCGCCAGCAAGCGGGACAGTCAGAGCTCCTATAATTCACCA. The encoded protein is CASKRDSQSSYNSP. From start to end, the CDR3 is CASKRDSQSSYNSPLFF.

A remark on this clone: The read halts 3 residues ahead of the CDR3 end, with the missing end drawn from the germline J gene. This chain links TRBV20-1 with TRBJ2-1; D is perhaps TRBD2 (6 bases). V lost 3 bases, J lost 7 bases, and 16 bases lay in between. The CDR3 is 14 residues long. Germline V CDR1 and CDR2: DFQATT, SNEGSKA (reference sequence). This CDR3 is CSARRVRGRNEQFF. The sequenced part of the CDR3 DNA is TGCAGTGCTAGGAGGGTGCGGGGTCGTAATGAG.

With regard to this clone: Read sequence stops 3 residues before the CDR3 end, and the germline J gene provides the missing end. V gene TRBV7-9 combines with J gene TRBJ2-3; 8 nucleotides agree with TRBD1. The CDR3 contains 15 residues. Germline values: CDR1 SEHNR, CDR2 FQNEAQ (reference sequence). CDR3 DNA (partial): TGTGCCAGCAGCTTCCGACAGGGGTTGGGAGAGACG. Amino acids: CASSFRQGLGET. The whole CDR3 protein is CASSFRQGLGETQYF.

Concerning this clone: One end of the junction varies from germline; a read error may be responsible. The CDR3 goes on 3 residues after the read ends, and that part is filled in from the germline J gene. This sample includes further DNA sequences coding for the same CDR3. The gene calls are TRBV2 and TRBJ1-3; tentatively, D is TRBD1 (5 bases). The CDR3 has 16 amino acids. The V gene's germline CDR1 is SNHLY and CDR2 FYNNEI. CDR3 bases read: TGTGCCAGCAGAAGTGACAACTGGCCGGGGGGAAACACG. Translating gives CASRSDNWPGGNT. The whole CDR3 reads CASRSDNWPGGNTIYF.

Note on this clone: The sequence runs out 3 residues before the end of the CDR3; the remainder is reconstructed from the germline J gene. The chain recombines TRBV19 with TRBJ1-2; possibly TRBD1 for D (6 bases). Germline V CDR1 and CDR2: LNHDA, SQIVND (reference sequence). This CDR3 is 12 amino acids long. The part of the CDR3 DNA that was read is TGTGCCAGTAGCGACAGGTGGTACGAC. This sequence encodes CASSDRWYD. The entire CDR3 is CASSDRWYDYTF.

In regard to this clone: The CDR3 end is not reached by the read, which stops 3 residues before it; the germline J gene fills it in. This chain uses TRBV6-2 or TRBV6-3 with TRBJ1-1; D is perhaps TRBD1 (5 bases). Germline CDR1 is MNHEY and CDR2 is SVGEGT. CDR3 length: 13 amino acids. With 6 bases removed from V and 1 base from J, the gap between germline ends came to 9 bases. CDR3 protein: CASRPGQNTEAFF. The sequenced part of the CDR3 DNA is TGTGCCAGCAGACCTGGACAGAACACTGAA.

CDR3 region: CASALRDFTNEQFF. The part of the CDR3 DNA that was read is TGTGCCAGTGCATTGAGGGACTTTACCAATGAG. The chain is built from TRBV6-4 and TRBJ2-1; weak D call: TRBD2 (6 bases). Sequencing ends 3 residues short of the CDR3 end; the germline J gene provides the rest. V lost 9 bases, J lost 6 bases, and 18 bases lay in between. Germline-derived CDR1 and CDR2 are MRHNA and SNTAGT. The CDR3 is made up of 14 amino acids.

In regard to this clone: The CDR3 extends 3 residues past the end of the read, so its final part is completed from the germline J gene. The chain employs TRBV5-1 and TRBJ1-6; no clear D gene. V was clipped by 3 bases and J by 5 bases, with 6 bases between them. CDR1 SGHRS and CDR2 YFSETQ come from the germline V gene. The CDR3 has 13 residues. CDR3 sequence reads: CASSSQNNSPLHF. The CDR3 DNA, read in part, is TGCGCCAGCAGCTCACAGAATAATTCACCC. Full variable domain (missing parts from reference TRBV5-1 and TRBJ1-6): KAGVTQTPRYLIKTRGQQVTLSCSPISGHRSVSWYQQTPGQGLQFLFEYFSETQRNKGNFPGRFSGRQFSNSRSEMNVSTLELGDSALYLCASSSQNNSPLHFGNGTRLTVT.

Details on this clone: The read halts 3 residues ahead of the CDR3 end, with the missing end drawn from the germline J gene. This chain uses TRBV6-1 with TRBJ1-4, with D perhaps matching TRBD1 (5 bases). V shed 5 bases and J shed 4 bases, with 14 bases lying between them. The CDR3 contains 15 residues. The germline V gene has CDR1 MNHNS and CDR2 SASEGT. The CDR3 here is CASSKGDSNNEKLFF. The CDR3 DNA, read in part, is TGTGCCAGCAGTAAAGGGGACTCCAATAATGAAAAA.

CDR3 sequence reads: CAISGDRGEGYTF. The CDR3 bases that were read are TGTGCCATCAGTGGGGACAGGGGAGAAGGC. V usage is TRBV10-3 and J usage is TRBJ1-2; 10 bases align to TRBD1. The observed sequence ends 3 residues before the CDR3 terminus, with the missing tail filled in from the germline J gene. The CDR3 is 13 amino acids. Germline V gene sequence: CDR1 ENHRY, CDR2 SYGVKD.

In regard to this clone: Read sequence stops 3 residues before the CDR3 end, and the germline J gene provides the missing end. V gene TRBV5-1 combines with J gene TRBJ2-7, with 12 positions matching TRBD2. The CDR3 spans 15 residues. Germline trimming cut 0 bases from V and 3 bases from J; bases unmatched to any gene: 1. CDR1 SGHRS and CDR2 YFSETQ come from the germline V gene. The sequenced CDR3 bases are TGCGCCAGCAGCTTGGGGGGACTAGCGGGCTACGAG. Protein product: CASSLGGLAGYE. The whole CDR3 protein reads CASSLGGLAGYEQYF.

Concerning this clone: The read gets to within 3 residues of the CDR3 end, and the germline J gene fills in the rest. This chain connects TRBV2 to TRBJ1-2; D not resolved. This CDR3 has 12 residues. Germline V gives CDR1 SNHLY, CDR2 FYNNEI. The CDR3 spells CASSEGSYDYTF. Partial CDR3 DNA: TGTGCCAGCAGTGAGGGCTCCTACGAC.

Partial CDR3 DNA: TGCGCCAGCAGCTTGGGGGACAGCTCCTATAATTCACCC. Its translation: CASSLGDSSYNSP. The whole CDR3 sequence is CASSLGDSSYNSPLHF. This chain links TRBV5-1 with TRBJ1-6, with 7 bases fitting TRBD1. From the germline J gene comes the end of the CDR3, since the read stops 3 residues before it. This CDR3 has 16 amino acids. J lost 0 bases, V lost 0 bases, and 0 bases had no gene match. The germline gives CDR1 SGHRS, CDR2 YFSETQ.

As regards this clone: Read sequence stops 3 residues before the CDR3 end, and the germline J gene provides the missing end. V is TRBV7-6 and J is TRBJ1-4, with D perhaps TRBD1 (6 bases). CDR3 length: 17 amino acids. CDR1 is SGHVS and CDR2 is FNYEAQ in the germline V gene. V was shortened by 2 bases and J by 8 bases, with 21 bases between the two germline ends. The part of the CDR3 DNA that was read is TGTGCCAGCAGCTTAAAGCCAGGGGTTGAAAGAGGGGAAAAA. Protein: CASSLKPGVERGEK. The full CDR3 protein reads CASSLKPGVERGEKLFF.

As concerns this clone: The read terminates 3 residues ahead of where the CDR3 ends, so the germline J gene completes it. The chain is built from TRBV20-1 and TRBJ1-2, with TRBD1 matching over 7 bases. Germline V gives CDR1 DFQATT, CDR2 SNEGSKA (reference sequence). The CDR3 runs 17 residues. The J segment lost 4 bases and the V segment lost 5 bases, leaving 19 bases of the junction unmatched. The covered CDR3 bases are TGCAGTGCTGAGAGAAGGTCGCAGGGGGGCTATGGCTATGGC. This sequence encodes CSAERRSQGGYGYG. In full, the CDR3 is CSAERRSQGGYGYGYTF.